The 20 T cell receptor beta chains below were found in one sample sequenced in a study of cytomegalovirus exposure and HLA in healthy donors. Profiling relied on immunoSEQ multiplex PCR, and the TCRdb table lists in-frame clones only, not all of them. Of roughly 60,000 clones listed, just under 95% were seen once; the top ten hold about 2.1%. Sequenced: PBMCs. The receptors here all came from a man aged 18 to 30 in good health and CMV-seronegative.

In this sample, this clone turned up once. CDR3 sequence: CSPMPLQREAQETQYF. DNA of the CDR3: TGCAGCCCTATGCCCCTCCAGCGGGAGGCCCAAGAGACCCAGTACTTC. The gene calls are TRBV29-1 and TRBJ2-5; 9 bases match TRBD2. CDR1 and CDR2 from the germline V gene are SQVTM and ANQGSEA. The CDR3 covers 16 residues. Trimming removed 8 bases from V and 1 base from J; junction bases left unmatched: 14.

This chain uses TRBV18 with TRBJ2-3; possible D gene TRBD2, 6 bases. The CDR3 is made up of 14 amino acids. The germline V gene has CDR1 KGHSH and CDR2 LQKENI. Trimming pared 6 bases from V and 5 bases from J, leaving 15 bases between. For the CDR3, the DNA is TGTGCCAGCTCCTCGGACTACTCAGTAGATACGCAGTATTTT. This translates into CASSSDYSVDTQYF.

CDR3 in DNA: TGTGCCAGCAGCTTACTCCTAGCGAGCGACGAGCAGTACTTC. Translation: CASSLLLASDEQYF. V is TRBV7-2 and J is TRBJ2-7; a possible D gene is TRBD2 (6 bases). V was trimmed by 2 bases and J by 5 bases, leaving 13 bases between them. Germline CDR1 and CDR2: SGHTA and FQGNSA. The CDR3 is 14 residues long.

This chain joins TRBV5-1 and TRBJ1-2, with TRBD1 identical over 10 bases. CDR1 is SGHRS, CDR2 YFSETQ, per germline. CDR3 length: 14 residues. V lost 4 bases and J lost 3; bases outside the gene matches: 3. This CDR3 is CASSRDRGDYGYTF. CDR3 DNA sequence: TGCGCCAGCAGCCGGGACAGGGGAGACTATGGCTACACCTTC.

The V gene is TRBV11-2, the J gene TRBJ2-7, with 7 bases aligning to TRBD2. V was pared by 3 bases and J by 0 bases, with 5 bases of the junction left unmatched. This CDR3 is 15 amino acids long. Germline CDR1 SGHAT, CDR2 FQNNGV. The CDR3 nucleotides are TGTGCCAGCAGCTTGGGCCTAGCGGACTCCTACGAGCAGTACTTC. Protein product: CASSLGLADSYEQYF.

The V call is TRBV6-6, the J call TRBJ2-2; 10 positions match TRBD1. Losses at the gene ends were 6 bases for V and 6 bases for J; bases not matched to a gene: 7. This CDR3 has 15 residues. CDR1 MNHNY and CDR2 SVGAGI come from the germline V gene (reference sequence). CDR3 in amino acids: CASRAGTGAAGELFF. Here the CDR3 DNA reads TGTGCCAGCAGGGCCGGGACAGGGGCGGCCGGGGAGCTGTTTTTT.

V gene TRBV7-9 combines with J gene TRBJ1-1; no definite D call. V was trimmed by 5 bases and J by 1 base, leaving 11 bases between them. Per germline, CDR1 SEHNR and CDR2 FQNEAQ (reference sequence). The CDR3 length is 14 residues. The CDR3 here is CASSPKQQNTEAFF. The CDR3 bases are TGTGCCAGCAGCCCCAAACAGCAGAACACTGAAGCTTTCTTT.

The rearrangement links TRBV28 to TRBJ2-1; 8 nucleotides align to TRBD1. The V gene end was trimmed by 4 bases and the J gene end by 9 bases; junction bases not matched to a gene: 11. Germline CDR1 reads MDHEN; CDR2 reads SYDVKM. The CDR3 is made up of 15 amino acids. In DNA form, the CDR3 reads TGTGCCAGCAGTTCTCCGTGGCAGGGGGCAGTTGAGCAGTTCTTC. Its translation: CASSSPWQGAVEQFF.

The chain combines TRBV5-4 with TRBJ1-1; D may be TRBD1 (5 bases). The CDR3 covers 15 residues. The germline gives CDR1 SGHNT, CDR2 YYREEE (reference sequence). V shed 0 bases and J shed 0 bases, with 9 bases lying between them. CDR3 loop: CASSLDSRVNTEAFF. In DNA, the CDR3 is TGTGCCAGCAGCTTGGACTCCAGGGTGAACACTGAAGCTTTCTTT.

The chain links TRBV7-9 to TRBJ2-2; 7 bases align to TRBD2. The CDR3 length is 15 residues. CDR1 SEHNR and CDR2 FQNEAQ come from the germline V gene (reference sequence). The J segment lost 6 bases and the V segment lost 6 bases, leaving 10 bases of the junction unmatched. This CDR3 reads CASRSLAPGAGELFF. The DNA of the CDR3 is TGTGCCAGCAGATCACTAGCGCCCGGGGCCGGGGAGCTGTTTTTT. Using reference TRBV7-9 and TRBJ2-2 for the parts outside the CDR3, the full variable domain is DTGVSQNPRHKITKRGQNVTFRCDPISEHNRLYWYRQTLGQGPEFLTYFQNEAQLEKSRLLSDRFSAERPKGSFSTLEIQRTEQGDSAMYLCASRSLAPGAGELFFGEGSRLTVL.

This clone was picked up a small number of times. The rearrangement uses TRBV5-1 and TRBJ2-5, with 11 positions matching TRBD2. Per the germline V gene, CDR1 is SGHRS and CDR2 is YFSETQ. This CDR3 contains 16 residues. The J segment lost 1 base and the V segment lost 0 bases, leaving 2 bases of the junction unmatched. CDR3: CASSLATSGSQETQYF. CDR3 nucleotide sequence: TGCGCCAGCAGCTTGGCAACTAGCGGGAGCCAAGAGACCCAGTACTTC.

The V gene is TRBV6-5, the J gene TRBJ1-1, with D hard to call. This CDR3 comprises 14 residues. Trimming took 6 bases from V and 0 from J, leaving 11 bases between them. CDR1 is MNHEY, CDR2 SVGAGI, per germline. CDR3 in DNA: TGTGCCAGCAGCCTTTCTTCAGTGAACACTGAAGCTTTCTTT. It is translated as CASSLSSVNTEAFF.

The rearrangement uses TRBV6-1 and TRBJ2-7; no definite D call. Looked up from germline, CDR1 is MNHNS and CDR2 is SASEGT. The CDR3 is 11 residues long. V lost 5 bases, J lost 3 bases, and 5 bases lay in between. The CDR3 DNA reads TGTGCCAGCAGTTCTTTCTACGAGCAGTACTTC. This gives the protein CASSSFYEQYF.

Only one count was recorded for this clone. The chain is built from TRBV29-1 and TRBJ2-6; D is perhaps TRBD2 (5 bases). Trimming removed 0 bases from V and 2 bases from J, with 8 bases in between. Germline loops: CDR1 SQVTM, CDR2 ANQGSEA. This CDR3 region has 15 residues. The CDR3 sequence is CSVEEWGAGANVLTF. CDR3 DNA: TGCAGCGTTGAAGAGTGGGGAGCTGGGGCCAACGTCCTGACTTTC.

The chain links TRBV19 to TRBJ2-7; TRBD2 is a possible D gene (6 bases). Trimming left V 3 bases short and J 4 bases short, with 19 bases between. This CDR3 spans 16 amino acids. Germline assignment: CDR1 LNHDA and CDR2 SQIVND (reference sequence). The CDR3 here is CASSMGGGSSGYEQYF. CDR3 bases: TGTGCCAGTAGTATGGGAGGTGGCTCCTCGGGGTACGAGCAGTACTTC.

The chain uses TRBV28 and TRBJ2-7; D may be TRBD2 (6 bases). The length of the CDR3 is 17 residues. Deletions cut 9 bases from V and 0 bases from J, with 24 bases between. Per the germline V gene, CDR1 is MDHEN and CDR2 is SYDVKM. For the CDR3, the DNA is TGTGCCAGTTCGGAGAACCTGGGGGGTGCTAGCTCCTACGAGCAGTACTTC. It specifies CASSENLGGASSYEQYF.

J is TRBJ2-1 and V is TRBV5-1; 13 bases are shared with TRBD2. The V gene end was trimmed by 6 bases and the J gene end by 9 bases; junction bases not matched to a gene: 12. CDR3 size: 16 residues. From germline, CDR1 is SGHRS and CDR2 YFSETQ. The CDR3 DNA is TGCGCCAGCACCGTCCCCGGACTAGCGGGAGTGAGTGAGCAGTTCTTC. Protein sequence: CASTVPGLAGVSEQFF.

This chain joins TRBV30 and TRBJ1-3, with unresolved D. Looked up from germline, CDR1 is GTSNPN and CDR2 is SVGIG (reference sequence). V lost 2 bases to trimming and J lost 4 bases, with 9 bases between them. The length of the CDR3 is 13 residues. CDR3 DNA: TGTGCCTGGAGTCCCGGTCCAGGAAACACCATATATTTT. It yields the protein CAWSPGPGNTIYF.

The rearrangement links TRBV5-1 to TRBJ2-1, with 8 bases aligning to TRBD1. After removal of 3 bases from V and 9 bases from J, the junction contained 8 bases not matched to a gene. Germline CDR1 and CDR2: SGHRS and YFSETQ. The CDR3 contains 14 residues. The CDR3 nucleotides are TGCGCCAGCAGCTCCGGACAGGGCGGGGCTGAGCAGTTCTTC. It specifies CASSSGQGGAEQFF.

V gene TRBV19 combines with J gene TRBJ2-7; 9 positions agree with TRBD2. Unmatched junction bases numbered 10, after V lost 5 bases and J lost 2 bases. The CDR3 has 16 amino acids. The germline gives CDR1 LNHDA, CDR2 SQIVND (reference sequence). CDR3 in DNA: TGTGCCAGTAGTCCCCTATGGCGGGAGGGACCCTACGAGCAGTACTTC. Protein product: CASSPLWREGPYEQYF.